A single sample gave rise to the 5 T cell receptor beta chains below, sequenced in a study of blood T cells in healthy people across ages. A second roughly 6 to 12 cycle PCR used barcoded and J-beta primers. TCRdb used MiXCR to reprocess the 5' RACE reads, holding one entry per CDR3 protein. Among about 670,000 distinct CDR3 sequences listed, roughly half were seen once. Sequences were obtained from blood. The receptors here all came from a woman aged 80 or over in good health.

V usage is TRBV20-1 and J usage is TRBJ2-6; D remains ambiguous. Deletions cut 4 bases from V and 1 base from J, with 8 bases between. This CDR3 is 14 amino acids long. The germline V gene encodes CDR1 DFQATT and CDR2 SNEGSKA (reference sequence). In DNA, the CDR3 is TGCAGTGCTACCCACCATTCTGGGGCCAACGTCCTGACTTTC. This encodes CSATHHSGANVLTF.

This rearrangement joins TRBV4-3 to TRBJ2-5; TRBD2 is a possible D gene (5 bases). The DNA matches TRBJ2-7 better at its end, which makes the J call doubtful. Per germline, CDR1 LGHNA and CDR2 YSLEER. The CDR3 sequence is 15 residues long. For the CDR3, the DNA is TGCGCCAGCAGCCAAGCCCGGACGGGGTTCGACGAGCAGTACTTC. Encoded protein: CASSQARTGFDEQYF.

This chain joins TRBV2 and TRBJ1-1; 7 bases agree with TRBD1. Trimming removed 7 bases from V and 1 base from J; junction bases left unmatched: 6. CDR3 length equals 14 residues. CDR1 SNHLY and CDR2 FYNNEI come from the germline V gene. The CDR3 spells CASTARQGNTEAFF. The CDR3, as DNA: TGTGCCAGCACCGCCAGACAGGGGAACACTGAAGCTTTCTTT.

This clonotype was recorded a few times. The chain carries TRBV7-2 and TRBJ1-1; 7 bases align to TRBD1. J gave up 7 bases and V 3 bases, and 5 bases lay outside the gene matches. Germline lookup yields CDR1 SGHTA and CDR2 FQGNSA. The CDR3 length is 13 residues. The CDR3 region is CASSFGQAYEAFF. DNA of the CDR3: TGTGCCAGCAGCTTCGGACAGGCGTATGAAGCTTTCTTT.

As regards this clonotype: This clone may be a read error of a much larger clone one base away. This chain connects TRBV11-2 to TRBJ2-3; D uncertain. V gave up 7 bases and J gave up 4 bases, with 9 bases separating them. Germline CDR1 is SGHAT and CDR2 is FQNNGV. This CDR3 region has 12 residues. CDR3 protein: CASILPSDTQYF. In DNA form, the CDR3 reads TGTGCCAGCATCCTCCCATCAGATACGCAGTATTTT.